Listed here are 3 T cell receptor beta chains from one sample, sequenced in a study of cytomegalovirus exposure and HLA in healthy donors. Primers included in the PCR were 60 Vbeta and 13 Jbeta primers. TCRdb's copy holds only in-frame clones and misses some; the assay was immunoSEQ multiplex PCR. Of 150,000 to 200,000 clones listed, 82% were seen once; the top ten hold approximately 1.5%. Sample: PBMCs. The receptors derive from a girl under 18 in good health and CMV-seropositive.

V usage is TRBV5-8 and J usage is TRBJ2-7, with 7 bases matching TRBD2. Looked up from germline, CDR1 is SGHTS and CDR2 is YDEGEE. The CDR3 totals 14 residues. The V gene end was trimmed by 4 bases and the J gene end by 0 bases; junction bases not matched to a gene: 4. CDR3 loop: CASSPGGGSYEQYF. CDR3 nucleotide sequence: TGTGCCAGCAGCCCGGGGGGTGGCTCCTACGAGCAGTACTTC.

The chain is built from TRBV29-1 and TRBJ1-1; weak D call: TRBD1 (5 bases). Germline V gene lookup returns CDR1 SQVTM and CDR2 ANQGSEA. Deletions cut 3 bases from V and 4 bases from J, with 15 bases between. The CDR3 covers 14 residues. CDR3: CSVDRMGLGTEAFF. The DNA of the CDR3 is TGCAGCGTTGATCGTATGGGGCTGGGCACTGAAGCTTTCTTT.

This chain connects TRBV7-8 to TRBJ1-5; D unresolved. Germline-derived CDR1 and CDR2 are SGHVS and FQNEAQ. The CDR3 extends over 15 amino acids. The ends were cut back, 5 bases at V and 0 bases at J, with 11 bases in the middle. The CDR3 reads CASSGRTFSNQPQHF. CDR3 in DNA: TGTGCCAGCAGCGGCCGGACTTTTAGCAATCAGCCCCAGCATTTT. The whole variable domain, remainder taken from reference TRBV7-8 and TRBJ1-5, is GAGVSQSPRYKVAKRGQDVALRCDPISGHVSLFWYQQALGQGPEFLTYFQNEAQLDKSGLPSDRFFAERPEGSVSTLKIQRTQQEDSAVYLCASSGRTFSNQPQHFGDGTRLSIL.